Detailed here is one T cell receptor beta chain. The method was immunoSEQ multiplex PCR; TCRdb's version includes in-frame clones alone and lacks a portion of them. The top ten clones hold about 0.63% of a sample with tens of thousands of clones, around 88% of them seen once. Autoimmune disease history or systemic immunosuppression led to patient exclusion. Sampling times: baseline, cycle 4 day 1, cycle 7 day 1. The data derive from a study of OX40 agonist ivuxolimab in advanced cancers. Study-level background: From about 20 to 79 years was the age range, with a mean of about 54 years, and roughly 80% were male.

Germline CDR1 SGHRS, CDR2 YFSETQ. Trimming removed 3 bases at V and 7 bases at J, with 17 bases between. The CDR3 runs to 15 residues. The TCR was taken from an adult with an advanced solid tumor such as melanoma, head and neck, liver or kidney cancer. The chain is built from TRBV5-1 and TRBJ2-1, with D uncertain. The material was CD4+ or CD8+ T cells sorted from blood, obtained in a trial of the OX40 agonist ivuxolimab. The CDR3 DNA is TGCGCCAGCAGCTGGGATGGGCTCGGTGGGAATGAGCAGTTCTTC. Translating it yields CASSWDGLGGNEQFF.